The sequence of this T cell receptor (beta chain) was determined in a study of siplizumab effects on memory and regulatory T cells. In the case of this clone: Its antigen is not known.

General study findings and limits: No naive or memory phenotype could be assigned to roughly 80-95% of proliferating clones. Memory T cells appeared less diverse than naive cells, which seemed to contribute substantially to alloresponse. Siplizumab brought about a significant reduction in alloreactive sequences traceable to unstimulated CD4+ memory cells. With siplizumab, mappable alloreactive CD4+ clones averaged around 71% Treg-derived, versus 25% to 30% in controls.

Generated by immunoSEQ multiplex PCR, the TCRdb table keeps only in-frame clones and is missing some. The table lists 50,000 or so clones, 95% to 97% of them singletons. CDR1 is SGHRS, CDR2 YFSETQ, per germline. Trimming cost V 3 bases and J 5 bases; bases outside gene matches: 2. The CDR3 contains 13 residues. The sequencing sample was made of naive CD4+ T cells sorted from blood. The source is a human donor in good health. The rearrangement uses TRBV5-1 and TRBJ2-1, with TRBD1 matching 7 bases. For the CDR3, the DNA is TGCGCCAGCAGCTCCGGACAGGACAATGAGCAGTTCTTC. Protein sequence: CASSSGQDNEQFF. Combining the CDR3 with reference TRBV5-1 and TRBJ2-1 gives the whole variable domain KAGVTQTPRYLIKTRGQQVTLSCSPISGHRSVSWYQQTPGQGLQFLFEYFSETQRNKGNFPGRFSGRQFSNSRSEMNVSTLELGDSALYLCASSSGQDNEQFFGPGTRLTVL.